The subject of this entry is one T cell receptor beta chain. This specimen belongs to a study of OX40 agonist ivuxolimab in advanced cancers. The V end was cut by 6 bases, the J end by 0 bases, with 14 bases between. Germline V gene sequence: CDR1 SQVTM, CDR2 ANQGSEA. The CDR3 extends over 14 amino acids. Sequencing used immunoSEQ multiplex PCR; TCRdb keeps in-frame clones, though not all of them. This table has about 36,000 clones, more than 60% appearing once. The receptor was derived from an adult with an advanced solid tumor such as melanoma, head and neck, liver or kidney cancer. The genes are TRBV29-1 and TRBJ1-1; perhaps TRBD1 as D (6 bases). Sequences were derived from CD4+ or CD8+ T cells sorted from blood, sampled in a trial of the OX40 agonist ivuxolimab. The CDR3: CSVQRGLMNTEAFF. The CDR3 nucleotides are TGCAGCGTGCAGCGGGGGCTTATGAACACTGAAGCTTTCTTT.